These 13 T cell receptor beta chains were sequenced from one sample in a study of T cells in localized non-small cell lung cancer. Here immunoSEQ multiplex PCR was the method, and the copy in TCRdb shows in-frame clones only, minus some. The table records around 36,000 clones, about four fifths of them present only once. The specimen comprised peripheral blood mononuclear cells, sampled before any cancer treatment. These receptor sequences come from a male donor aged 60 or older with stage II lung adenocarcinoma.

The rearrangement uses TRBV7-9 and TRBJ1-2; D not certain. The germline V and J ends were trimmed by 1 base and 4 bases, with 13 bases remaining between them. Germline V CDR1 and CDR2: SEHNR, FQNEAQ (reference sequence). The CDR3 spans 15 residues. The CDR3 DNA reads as TGTGCCAGCAGCTTAGGGCGTCAGGCGCCCTATGGCTACACCTTC. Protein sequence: CASSLGRQAPYGYTF.

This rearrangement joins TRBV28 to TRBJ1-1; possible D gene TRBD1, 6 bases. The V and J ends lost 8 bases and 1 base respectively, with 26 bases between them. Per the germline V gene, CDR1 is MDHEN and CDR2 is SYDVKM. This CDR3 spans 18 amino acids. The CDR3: CASVGRPGGWGPNTEAFF. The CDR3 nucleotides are TGTGCCAGCGTGGGCCGCCCGGGAGGGTGGGGGCCGAACACTGAAGCTTTCTTT.

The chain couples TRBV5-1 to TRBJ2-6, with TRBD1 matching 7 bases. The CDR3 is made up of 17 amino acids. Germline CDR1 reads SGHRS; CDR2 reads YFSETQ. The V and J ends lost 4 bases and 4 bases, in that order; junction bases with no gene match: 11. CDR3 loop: CASSPETGVTGANVLTF. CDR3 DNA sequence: TGCGCCAGCAGCCCCGAAACAGGGGTGACCGGGGCCAACGTCCTGACTTTC.

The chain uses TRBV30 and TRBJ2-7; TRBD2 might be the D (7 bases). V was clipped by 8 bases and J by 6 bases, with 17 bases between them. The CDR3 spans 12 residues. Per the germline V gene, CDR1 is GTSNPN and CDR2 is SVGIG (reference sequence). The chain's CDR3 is CALGGGYREQYF. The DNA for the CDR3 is TGTGCCCTAGGGGGGGGTTATCGCGAGCAGTACTTC.

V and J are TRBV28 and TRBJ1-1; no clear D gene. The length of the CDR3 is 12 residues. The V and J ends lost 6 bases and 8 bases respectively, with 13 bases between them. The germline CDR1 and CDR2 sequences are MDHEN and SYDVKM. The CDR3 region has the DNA TGTGCCAGCAGCATCCTTGGGAGAGAAGCTTTCTTT. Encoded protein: CASSILGREAFF.

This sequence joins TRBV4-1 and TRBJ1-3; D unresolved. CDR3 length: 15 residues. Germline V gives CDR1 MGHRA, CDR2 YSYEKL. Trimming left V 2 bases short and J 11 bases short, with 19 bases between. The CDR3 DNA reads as TGCGCCAGCAGCCAACGAAGTGTAGACGTCTTCCCCATATATTTT. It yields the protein CASSQRSVDVFPIYF.

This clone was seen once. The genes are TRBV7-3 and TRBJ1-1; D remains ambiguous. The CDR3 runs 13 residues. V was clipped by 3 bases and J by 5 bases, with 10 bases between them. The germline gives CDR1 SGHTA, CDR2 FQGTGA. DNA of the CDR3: TGTGCCAGCAGCTTGGGAGGGTTGACTGAAGCTTTCTTT. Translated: CASSLGGLTEAFF.

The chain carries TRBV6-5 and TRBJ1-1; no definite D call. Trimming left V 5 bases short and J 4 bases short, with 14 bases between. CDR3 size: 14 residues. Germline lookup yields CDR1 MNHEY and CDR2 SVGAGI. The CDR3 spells CASSMERVSTEAFF. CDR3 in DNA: TGTGCCAGCAGTATGGAGAGGGTGAGCACTGAAGCTTTCTTT.

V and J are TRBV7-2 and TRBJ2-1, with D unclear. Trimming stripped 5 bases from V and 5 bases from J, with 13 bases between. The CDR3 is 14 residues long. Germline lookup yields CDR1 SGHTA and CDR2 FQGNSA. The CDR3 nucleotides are TGTGCCAGCAGCCCCCGGCGAGCCAACAATGAGCAGTTCTTC. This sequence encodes CASSPRRANNEQFF.

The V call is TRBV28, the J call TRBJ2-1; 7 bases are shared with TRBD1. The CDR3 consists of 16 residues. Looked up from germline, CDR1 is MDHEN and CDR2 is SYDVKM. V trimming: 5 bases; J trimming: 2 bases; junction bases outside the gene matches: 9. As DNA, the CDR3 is TGTGCCAGCAGTCCAGGTGACAGGGCTGCCTACAATGAGCAGTTCTTC. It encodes CASSPGDRAAYNEQFF.

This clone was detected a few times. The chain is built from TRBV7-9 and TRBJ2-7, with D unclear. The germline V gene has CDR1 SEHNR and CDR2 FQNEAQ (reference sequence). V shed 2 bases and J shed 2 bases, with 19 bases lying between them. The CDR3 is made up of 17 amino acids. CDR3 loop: CASSLYNTVGRAYEQYF. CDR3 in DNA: TGTGCCAGCAGCTTATACAACACGGTGGGAAGGGCCTACGAGCAGTACTTC.

The CDR3 spells CASSNPDRGLRNTIYF. The CDR3 DNA reads TGTGCCAGCTCCAATCCCGATAGGGGGCTGCGAAACACCATATATTTT. This chain links TRBV28 with TRBJ1-3; 7 nucleotides align to TRBD1. This CDR3 contains 16 residues. Losses at the gene ends were 8 bases for V and 5 bases for J; bases not matched to a gene: 15. Germline CDR1 is MDHEN and CDR2 is SYDVKM.

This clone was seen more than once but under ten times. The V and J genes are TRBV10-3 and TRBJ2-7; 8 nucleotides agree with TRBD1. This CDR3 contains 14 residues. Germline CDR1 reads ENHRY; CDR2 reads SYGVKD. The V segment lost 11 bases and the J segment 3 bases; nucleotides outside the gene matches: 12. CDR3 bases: TGTGCCTCCCGGGGTGGCGACAGGGGCTACGAGCAGTACTTC. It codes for CASRGGDRGYEQYF.